The sequence of this T cell receptor (beta chain) was determined in a study of shared clonotypes between healthy human individuals. Study background: Researchers drew samples from a couple of women and a few men aged 18 to 49. Three plates each covered CD4 naive and memory; CD8 naive two, CD8 memory one.

Using immunoSEQ multiplex PCR, the repertoire was profiled, and TCRdb retains in-frame clones only, with some absent. The sample holds 2 million to 2.5 million clones, 90% to 97% seen once. The length of the CDR3 is 17 residues. Germline values: CDR1 SSHAT, CDR2 FNYEAQ (reference sequence). To note about this clone: At one of its ends the junction is not consistent with the germline gene, which may arise from a read error.

Input material: naive CD4+ T cells sorted from blood. Indicated subset: CD45RA+ positively selected. The clonotype comes from a man aged 18 to 35 in good health. The chain is built from TRBV7-7 and TRBJ2-1; the D is unclear. CDR3: CASSLQRTRSSYNEQFF. CDR3 DNA sequence: TGTGCTAGCAGCTTACAGAGGACGCGTAGTTCCTACAATGAGCAGTTCTTC.